Following are 26 T cell receptor beta chains from one sample sequenced in a study of response to subunit inactivated influenza vaccine. TCRdb reprocessed the RT-PCR reads with MiXCR, giving one entry per CDR3 protein. The sample consists of about 540,000 distinct CDR3 sequences, around 21% of them appearing once. These data also featured in a second study, about T cells expressing NK-cell markers. That work states: TCR beta cDNA was made by 5'RACE template switching with UMIs.

The sequencing here drew on CD4+ T cells sorted from PBMCs, taken approximately 13 days after vaccination. These receptors were collected from a man aged 50-60 years who received an inactivated influenza vaccine.

Comment on this clonotype: Here the CDR3 omits its conserved ending phenylalanine or tryptophan, so a read error is the likely source. V usage is TRBV18 and J usage is TRBJ2-7; 10 bases are shared with TRBD1. This CDR3 has 16 residues. CDR1 is KGHSH and CDR2 is LQKENI in the germline V gene. The trim removed 3 bases at V and 9 bases at J, leaving 14 bases unmatched. DNA of the CDR3: TGTGCCAGCTCACCTCTCCCGGGACAGGGGCCGAATGGGCAGTACTTA. Translation gives CASSPLPGQGPNGQYL.

The chain joins TRBV7-8 to TRBJ2-3, with TRBD2 identical over 10 bases. Germline lookup yields CDR1 SGHVS and CDR2 FQNEAQ. This CDR3 has 16 amino acids. V gave up 5 bases and J gave up 8 bases; unmatched junction bases: 13. The CDR3: CASSPLPSGSRGTQYF. DNA for the CDR3: TGTGCCAGCAGCCCTCTCCCTAGCGGGAGTCGGGGTACGCAGTATTTT.

This clonotype was recorded a few times. The rearrangement joins TRBV4-2 to TRBJ2-5, with 9 bases that match TRBD2. V dropped 4 bases and J dropped 5; count of bases not matched to a gene: 11. Germline V gene sequence: CDR1 LGHNA, CDR2 YNFKEQ. This CDR3 is built from 16 residues. CDR3 in amino acids: CASSPNSGGYSETQYF. In DNA, the CDR3 is TGTGCCAGCAGCCCCAATAGCGGGGGATATTCTGAGACCCAGTACTTC.

The chain carries TRBV29-1 and TRBJ2-7, with 7 bases matching TRBD2. The CDR3 contains 12 residues. Germline CDR1 and CDR2: SQVTM and ANQGSEA. V was pared by 6 bases and J by 6 bases, with 8 bases of the junction left unmatched. DNA for the CDR3: TGCAGCGTGTGCGCGGGAGTAAGCGAGCAGTACTTC. This sequence encodes CSVCAGVSEQYF.

This clonotype was picked up a small number of times. Germline is not matched at one junction end, which may reflect a read error. The gene calls are TRBV7-6 and TRBJ2-3; D is ambiguous. CDR3 length equals 12 residues. Germline V gene sequence: CDR1 SGHVS, CDR2 FNYEAQ. In nucleotides, the CDR3 is TGTGCCAGCAGCATAGCCCCCGATACGCAGTATTTT. This encodes CASSIAPDTQYF. The full variable domain, its missing parts supplied by reference TRBV7-6 and TRBJ2-3, is GAGVSQSPRYKVTKRGQDVALRCDPISGHVSLYWYRQALGQGPEFLTYFNYEAQQDKSGLPNDRFSAERPEGSISTLTIQRTEQRDSAMYRCASSIAPDTQYFGPGTRLTVL.

This clonotype was counted once. The chain is built from TRBV3-1 and TRBJ2-3; no clear D. Trimming left V 2 bases short and J 1 base short, with 13 bases between. This CDR3 contains 16 residues. Germline loops: CDR1 LGHDT, CDR2 YNNKEL (reference sequence). The CDR3 nucleotides are TGTGCCAGCAGCCAACCCCGATGGGTTGGCACAGATACGCAGTATTTT. Its protein product is CASSQPRWVGTDTQYF.

In its sample, this clonotype was seen a few times. The CDR3 region has the DNA TGTGCCACCAAAGGACTAGCGGGGGGCAGTGAGCAGTTCTTC. This sequence encodes CATKGLAGGSEQFF. The gene calls are TRBV24-1 and TRBJ2-1; 14 bases align to TRBD2. Losses at the gene ends were 8 bases for V and 9 bases for J; bases not matched to a gene: 5. The CDR3 contains 14 residues. The germline V gene has CDR1 KGHDR and CDR2 SFDVKD.

The chain links TRBV5-1 to TRBJ2-6; D call uncertain. V was trimmed by 0 bases and J by 2 bases, leaving 12 bases between them. The CDR3 is made up of 17 amino acids. CDR1 is SGHRS, CDR2 YFSETQ, per germline. As DNA, the CDR3 is TGCGCCAGCAGCTTGGAAGGTTCCGCACCTGGGGCCAACGTCCTGACTTTC. Amino acids: CASSLEGSAPGANVLTF.

This clonotype was found a few times. V gene TRBV10-3 combines with J gene TRBJ1-2, with 7 nucleotides matching TRBD1. Germline V gene data show CDR1 as ENHRY and CDR2 as SYGVKD. Trimming removed 6 bases from V and 3 bases from J; junction bases left unmatched: 7. This CDR3 has 14 amino acids. The CDR3 here is CAISPTGTDYGYTF. DNA of the CDR3: TGTGCCATCAGCCCGACCGGGACAGACTATGGCTACACCTTC.

The V and J genes are TRBV5-5 and TRBJ2-1, with 12 nucleotides matching TRBD1. Germline lookup yields CDR1 SGHKS and CDR2 YYEKEE (reference sequence). Losses at the gene ends were 4 bases for V and 3 bases for J; bases not matched to a gene: 11. The CDR3 loop spans 18 amino acids. The CDR3 loop is CASSNRDRGLGVYNEQFF. CDR3 bases: TGTGCCAGCAGCAACCGGGACAGGGGGCTAGGAGTCTACAATGAGCAGTTCTTC.

J is TRBJ2-1 and V is TRBV7-9; no clear D gene. CDR1 is SEHNR and CDR2 is FQNEAQ in the germline V gene (reference sequence). The germline V and J ends were trimmed by 5 bases and 7 bases, with 6 bases remaining between them. This CDR3 has 11 residues. The CDR3 protein is CASSTLNEQFF. The CDR3 coding sequence is TGTGCCAGCAGCACTTTAAATGAGCAGTTCTTC.

The CDR3: CASHRDRVNTPLHF. In DNA, the CDR3 is TGTGCCAGCCACCGGGACAGGGTGAATACACCCCTCCACTTT. The genes are TRBV6-1 and TRBJ1-6; 9 nucleotides align to TRBD1. With 8 bases clipped from V and 11 bases from J, the junction kept 10 bases outside the gene matches. CDR1 is MNHNS, CDR2 SASEGT, per germline. The length of the CDR3 is 14 residues.

V and J are TRBV7-9 and TRBJ2-7, with a weak D call TRBD2 (5 bases). CDR1 SEHNR and CDR2 FQNEAQ come from the germline V gene (reference sequence). Trimming took off 5 bases at V and 4 bases at J, with 18 bases between the two ends. This CDR3 contains 15 residues. DNA of the CDR3: TGTGCCAGCAGCCTCCAGTTGGCGGGCGATTACGAGCAGTACTTC. It codes for CASSLQLAGDYEQYF. Full variable domain (rest looked up from reference TRBV7-9 and TRBJ2-7): DTGVSQNPRHKITKRGQNVTFRCDPISEHNRLYWYRQTLGQGPEFLTYFQNEAQLEKSRLLSDRFSAERPKGSFSTLEIQRTEQGDSAMYLCASSLQLAGDYEQYFGPGTRLTVT.

This clonotype turned up a few times. The genes are TRBV29-1 and TRBJ2-3; D call uncertain. Germline loops: CDR1 SQVTM, CDR2 ANQGSEA. The V gene lost 3 bases and the J gene lost 5 bases, with 9 bases spanning the gap. The CDR3 covers 12 residues. The CDR3 sequence is CSVDNNLDTQYF. CDR3 DNA: TGCAGCGTTGACAATAATTTAGATACGCAGTATTTT.

The rearrangement uses TRBV29-1 and TRBJ2-5; D gene ambiguous. The germline V and J ends were trimmed by 3 bases and 5 bases, with 19 bases remaining between them. This CDR3 comprises 15 residues. From germline, CDR1 is SQVTM and CDR2 ANQGSEA. DNA of the CDR3: TGCAGCGTTGACGGTTTCGCCGGTCGCTCGGAGACCCAGTACTTC. Translating gives CSVDGFAGRSETQYF.

The sample holds a few counts of this clonotype. The chain links TRBV15 to TRBJ2-7; the D is unclear. The CDR3 covers 15 residues. Germline V CDR1 and CDR2: LNHNV, YYDKDF (reference sequence). Trimming removed 2 bases from V and 0 bases from J, with 11 bases in between. The CDR3, as DNA: TGTGCCACCAGCAGACGGGTACAGCCCTCCTACGAGCAGTACTTC. It yields the protein CATSRRVQPSYEQYF.

This clonotype has a handful of counts. The V gene is TRBV5-6, the J gene TRBJ2-7, with 10 nucleotides matching TRBD1. Germline CDR1 reads SGHDT; CDR2 reads YYEEEE. The trim removed 0 bases at V and 6 bases at J, leaving 3 bases unmatched. This CDR3 region has 14 residues. CDR3 coding DNA: TGTGCCAGCAGCTTGGCGGGACAGGGGCTCGAGCAGTACTTC. Translated: CASSLAGQGLEQYF. Looking up the rest from reference TRBV5-6 and TRBJ2-7 gives the full variable domain: DAGVTQSPTHLIKTRGQQVTLRCSPKSGHDTVSWYQQALGQGPQFIFQYYEEEERQRGNFPDRFSGHQFPNYSSELNVNALLLGDSALYLCASSLAGQGLEQYFGPGTRLTVT.

CDR3 sequence: CASSQHRGQMNTEAFF. CDR3 in DNA: TGTGCCAGCAGCCAGCACCGGGGACAGATGAACACTGAAGCTTTCTTT. The gene calls are TRBV7-8 and TRBJ1-1, with 7 bases that match TRBD1. Losses at the gene ends were 5 bases for V and 0 bases for J; bases not matched to a gene: 9. The CDR3 runs 16 residues. The germline CDR1 and CDR2 sequences are SGHVS and FQNEAQ.

This clonotype was counted once. The chain recombines TRBV6-2 or TRBV6-3 with TRBJ1-6; D might be TRBD1 (5 bases). The CDR3 loop spans 14 amino acids. Trimming removed 8 bases from V and 4 bases from J, with 12 bases in between. Germline CDR1 MNHEY, CDR2 SVGEGT. CDR3 DNA sequence: TGTGCCAGCGAAGACCGGACATATAATTCACCCCTCCACTTT. It is translated as CASEDRTYNSPLHF.

This clonotype turned up a few times. The genes are TRBV5-1 and TRBJ1-2; TRBD1 matches 8 bases. The CDR3 is 14 amino acids. V lost 2 bases and J lost 8; bases outside the gene matches: 8. The germline CDR1 and CDR2 sequences are SGHRS and YFSETQ. The CDR3 DNA follows: TGCGCCAGCAGCTTTCAAGGACAGGGAGACGGCTACACCTTC. It codes for CASSFQGQGDGYTF.

The chain joins TRBV18 to TRBJ1-1, with a tentative D call TRBD1 (5 bases). The germline V gene has CDR1 KGHSH and CDR2 LQKENI. Trimming removed 3 bases at V and 4 bases at J, with 12 bases between. The CDR3 is 14 amino acids. CDR3 protein: CASSPTTGTTEAFF. The CDR3 coding sequence is TGTGCCAGCTCACCGACAACTGGGACCACTGAAGCTTTCTTT.

The chain has TRBV20-1 and TRBJ2-7, with 11 bases lining up with TRBD1. Germline values: CDR1 DFQATT, CDR2 SNEGSKA (reference sequence). V lost 5 bases to trimming and J lost 6 bases; unmatched junction nucleotides: 12. This CDR3 has 15 residues. CDR3: CSAPRTGGVSGEQYF. The CDR3 coding sequence is TGCAGTGCTCCGAGGACAGGGGGCGTTTCGGGCGAGCAGTACTTC.

This clonotype was found a few times. This sequence joins TRBV5-6 and TRBJ2-5, with 8 bases identical to TRBD2. The CDR3 consists of 17 residues. Unmatched junction bases numbered 16, after V lost 4 bases and J lost 5 bases. From germline, CDR1 is SGHDT and CDR2 YYEEEE. The CDR3 protein is CASSDIAGRGLWETQYF. In DNA form, the CDR3 reads TGTGCCAGCAGCGACATAGCGGGGAGAGGACTTTGGGAGACCCAGTACTTC.

The chain is built from TRBV9 and TRBJ2-3; the D is unclear. The CDR3 runs 15 residues. CDR1 SGDLS and CDR2 YYNGEE come from the germline V gene. V was pared by 0 bases and J by 3 bases, with 11 bases between. For the CDR3, the DNA is TGTGCCAGCAGCGTAGAAGAGCGTCGGACAGATACGCAGTATTTT. The encoded protein is CASSVEERRTDTQYF.

The chain has TRBV12-3 or TRBV12-4 and TRBJ1-2, with D perhaps matching TRBD1 (6 bases). The length of the CDR3 is 13 residues. The V and J ends lost 3 bases and 6 bases respectively, with 11 bases between them. In nucleotides, the CDR3 is TGTGCCAGCAGTTTCCCGGGGGCGGATGGCTACACCTTC. Encoded protein: CASSFPGADGYTF.

V usage is TRBV28 and J usage is TRBJ2-5; no clear D. Germline CDR1 and CDR2: MDHEN and SYDVKM. V lost 7 bases and J 1 base, leaving 13 bases between the germline ends. This CDR3 region has 14 residues. The CDR3 DNA reads TGTGCCAGCACCCGAGACATATTCCAAGAGACCCAGTACTTC. This gives the protein CASTRDIFQETQYF. Drawing the rest from reference TRBV28 and TRBJ2-5, the complete variable domain is DVKVTQSSRYLVKRTGEKVFLECVQDMDHENMFWYRQDPGLGLRLIYFSYDVKMKEKGDIPEGYSVSREKKERFSLILESASTNQTSMYLCASTRDIFQETQYFGPGTRLLVL.